A selection of T cell receptor beta chains follows, all from one sample in a study of blood T cell repertoires in COVID-19. Method: immunoSEQ multiplex PCR; TCRdb's copy keeps in-frame clones and lacks some. The sample holds 220,000 or so clones, about 86% seen once. The sample taken for sequencing was PBMCs or T cells enriched from blood (not recorded which). These receptors came from a woman in her 40s with acute COVID-19. Each CDR3 is given with its conserved first and last residue. D genes are given only for firm matches. Not every row has a clone size; where given, it reads once, few, many or a size class.

J	size	V	D	DNA	CDR3
TRBJ2-3	NA	TRBV4-1	NA	TGCGCCAGCAGCCAAGCACCCCGGGGGGCCACAGATACGCAGTATTTT	CASSQAPRGATDTQYF
TRBJ2-1	NA	TRBV3-1/TRBV3-2	NA	TGTGCCAGCAGCCAAACGTTGAGCTCCTACAATGAGCAGTTCTTC	CASSQTLSSYNEQFF
TRBJ1-3	NA	TRBV27	TRBD1	TGTGCCAGCGGGGCAGGGGGTCCCATCTCTGGAAACACCATATATTTT	CASGAGGPISGNTIYF
TRBJ2-5	NA	TRBV7-7	NA	TGTGCCAGCAGCTTAGGCAGGATGGTCCTTCAAGAGACCCAGTACTTC	CASSLGRMVLQETQYF
TRBJ2-2	NA	TRBV30	NA	TGTGCCTGGATTAGTTGGAACACCGGGGAGCTGTTTTTT	CAWISWNTGELFF
TRBJ2-7	NA	TRBV2	NA	TGTGCCAGCAATTCTGGGGCTTACGAGCAGTACTTC	CASNSGAYEQYF
TRBJ1-2	NA	TRBV9	TRBD1	TGTGCCAGCAGCGCCACAGGGGGTGGGGTGTATGGCTACACCTTC	CASSATGGGVYGYTF
TRBJ1-2	NA	TRBV7-2	NA	TGTGCCAGCAGCTTAGCGATCGGACAAAGGGACTATGGCTACACCTTC	CASSLAIGQRDYGYTF
TRBJ1-2	NA	TRBV19	TRBD1	TGTGCCACCACAGGGGAAGACTATGGCTACACCTTC	CATTGEDYGYTF
TRBJ1-6	NA	TRBV4-2	NA	TGTGCCAGCAGCCCAACGGGTCGTTTTAATTCACCCCTCCACTTT	CASSPTGRFNSPLHF
TRBJ2-7	NA	TRBV19	TRBD1	TGTGCCAGTAGTAAGGTGTCCGGCAGGGGGTACGAGCAGTACTTC	CASSKVSGRGYEQYF
TRBJ2-7	NA	TRBV7-2	NA	TGTGCCAGCAGCTTAGATCGCAGGGGCGGGGGCGAGCAGTACTTC	CASSLDRRGGGEQYF
TRBJ2-3	NA	TRBV9	TRBD2	TGTGCCAGCGGGCGGGAGCCCACAGATACGCAGTATTTT	CASGREPTDTQYF
TRBJ2-5	NA	TRBV3-1/TRBV3-2	NA	TGTGCCAGCAGCCAAGGAGTTGGAATAGCGAGGTACCAAGAGACCCAGTACTTC	CASSQGVGIARYQETQYF
TRBJ2-5	once	TRBV27	TRBD2	TGTGCCAGCAGTTTTCTGCCGAGCGGGAGGGCCCCCGAGACCCAGTACTTC	CASSFLPSGRAPETQYF
TRBJ2-1	NA	TRBV9	TRBD2	TGTGCCCCCAGCGTAAGCGCGGATCGCGGGGGGGCCGGGGTTTACAATGAGCAGTTCTTC	CAPSVSADRGGAGVYNEQFF
TRBJ2-6	few	TRBV5-1	NA	TGCGCCAGCAGCTTGCAACAGGGAACTACCGGGGCCAACGTCCTGACTTTC	CASSLQQGTTGANVLTF
TRBJ2-3	few	TRBV6-5	TRBD2	TGTGCCAGCCGTTCCTTAAGCGGGGTTGGGGATACGCAGTATTTT	CASRSLSGVGDTQYF
TRBJ1-2	few	TRBV5-1	TRBD1	TGCGCCAGCGGTGTGGGACAGGGGGCCTATGGCTACACCTTC	CASGVGQGAYGYTF
TRBJ1-4	few	TRBV25-1	NA	TGTGCCAGCAGTGTGGAGGGAACTAATGAAAAACTGTTTTTT	CASSVEGTNEKLFF
TRBJ1-2	once	TRBV6-1	TRBD1	TGTGCCAGCAGTGAAGGACAGGGTCGAATGGGCTACACCTTC	CASSEGQGRMGYTF
TRBJ1-2	NA	TRBV7-9	NA	TGTGCCAGCAGCGGGTCCGGGGTTTTCGGTGGCTACACCTTC	CASSGSGVFGGYTF
TRBJ2-1	NA	TRBV2	NA	TGTGCCTCGGCGGCCTACAATGAGCAGTTCTTC	CASAAYNEQFF
TRBJ2-2	NA	TRBV11-2	TRBD1	TGTGCCAGCAGCCCTCGGCCCCCGACAGGGGGCACCGGGGAGCTGTTTTTT	CASSPRPPTGGTGELFF
TRBJ2-2	NA	TRBV19	NA	TGTGCCAGTAGTATAACGTACTTGTCTACCGGGGAGCTGTTTTTT	CASSITYLSTGELFF
TRBJ2-2	NA	TRBV18	NA	TGTGCCAGCTCACCTCGACTCGACACCGGGGAGCTGTTTTTT	CASSPRLDTGELFF
TRBJ2-3	once	TRBV5-8	NA	TGTGCCAGCAGCTTGTCCGGGGGTAGATTCACAGATACGCAGTATTTT	CASSLSGGRFTDTQYF
TRBJ1-1	once	TRBV6-5	NA	TGTGCCAGCAGCCCGGGACAGAACACTGAAGCTTTCTTT	CASSPGQNTEAFF
TRBJ1-5	NA	TRBV7-2	TRBD1	TGTGCCAGCAGCACGGGACAGGGGCAGTGGCAGCCCCAGCATTTT	CASSTGQGQWQPQHF
TRBJ2-7	NA	TRBV5-6	NA	TGTGCCAGCAGCTTGGGACATTTCTACGAGCAGTACTTC	CASSLGHFYEQYF
TRBJ1-1	NA	TRBV27	NA	TGTGCCAGCAGGCCCTCCGGTGGAGCGGAAGCTTTCTTT	CASRPSGGAEAFF
TRBJ1-3	NA	TRBV19	TRBD1	TGTGCCAGTAGTCTCCAGGGGGCTGGAAACACCATATATTTT	CASSLQGAGNTIYF
TRBJ2-2	NA	TRBV6-5	NA	TGTGCCAGCAGTTACTCGGCGGGCACCGGGGAGCTGTTTTTT	CASSYSAGTGELFF
TRBJ2-2	NA	TRBV30	NA	TGTGCCTGGAGATTAGGAGCCGGGGAGCTGTTTTTT	CAWRLGAGELFF
TRBJ1-2	once	TRBV28	NA	TGTGCCAGCAGTTTGAGGAACCCTCCGGGGGGCTACACCTTC	CASSLRNPPGGYTF
TRBJ2-3	NA	TRBV11-2	NA	TGTGCCAGCAGCGCCATTGTAGGGGCGGATACGCAGTATTTT	CASSAIVGADTQYF
TRBJ2-7	many	TRBV27	TRBD1	TGTGCCAGCAGTCTCCGGACAGGGCTAAAGTTCTACGAGCAGTACTTC	CASSLRTGLKFYEQYF
TRBJ1-4	once	TRBV28	NA	TGTGCCAGCAGTTTCCTAGTCTCAAATGAAAAACTGTTTTTT	CASSFLVSNEKLFF
TRBJ1-1	NA	TRBV7-9	TRBD1	TGTGCCAGCAGCTTAGGGCCGGACAGGATGAACACTGAAGCTTTCTTT	CASSLGPDRMNTEAFF
TRBJ1-1	NA	TRBV6-5	NA	TGTGCCAGCAGTTACACCAACCCACAGAGAAACACTGAAGCTTTCTTT	CASSYTNPQRNTEAFF
TRBJ2-5	NA	TRBV4-1	NA	TGCGCCAGCAGCCAAGTGACAAGGGAGACCCAGTACTTC	CASSQVTRETQYF
TRBJ2-7	NA	TRBV14	TRBD1	TGTGCCAGCAGCCCACCGGGACAGACCTACGAGCAGTACTTC	CASSPPGQTYEQYF
TRBJ1-1	NA	TRBV11-2	NA	TGTGCCAGCAGCTTGGACGACAGAATAAGAGCTTTCTTT	CASSLDDRIRAFF
TRBJ2-7	few	TRBV4-1	NA	TGCGCCAGCAGCCTAAACCCAGGGGACGCCTACGAGCAGTACTTC	CASSLNPGDAYEQYF
TRBJ2-7	NA	TRBV5-5	TRBD2	TGTGCCAGCAGCTTGCGGGGACTATCCTCCTACGAGCAGTACTTC	CASSLRGLSSYEQYF
TRBJ1-5	NA	TRBV5-1	TRBD1	TGCGCCAGCAGCTCTGAAGGGACAGCGAATCAGCCCCAGCATTTT	CASSSEGTANQPQHF